This is a list of T cell receptor beta chains from one sample in a study of cytomegalovirus exposure and HLA in healthy donors. Only in-frame clones appear in the TCRdb table, and some are missing; sequencing was by immunoSEQ multiplex PCR. The profile shows tens of thousands of clones, about 69% of them singletons. Material: PBMCs. The receptors derive from a woman aged 40 to 55 in good health and CMV-seropositive. The CDR3 runs from the conserved cysteine through the conserved F or W. Fields, in order: D gene, V gene, clone size, J gene, CDR3 DNA, CDR3 protein. The D gene is left open where the match is weak. A row's size may be missing; if present it is once, few, many or a size class.

d_gene: TRBD1; v_gene: TRBV5-1; abundance: .; j_gene: TRBJ1-1; CDR3nt: TGCGCCAGCAGCTCCTCGCGACAGGGCACTGAAGCTTTCTTT; CDR3aa: CASSSSRQGTEAFF
d_gene: .; v_gene: TRBV6-1; abundance: .; j_gene: TRBJ2-7; CDR3nt: TGTGCCAGCAGGACGACCGGACAGCTGGACTACGAGCAGTACTTC; CDR3aa: CASRTTGQLDYEQYF
d_gene: .; v_gene: TRBV7-2; abundance: .; j_gene: TRBJ2-7; CDR3nt: TGTGCCAGCAGCTTAGGGTTGACAGGAGGCGAGCAGTACTTC; CDR3aa: CASSLGLTGGEQYF
d_gene: TRBD2; v_gene: TRBV4-1; abundance: .; j_gene: TRBJ2-1; CDR3nt: TGCGCCAGCAGCCAACTAGCGGGCTCCTACAATGAGCAGTTCTTC; CDR3aa: CASSQLAGSYNEQFF
d_gene: TRBD1; v_gene: TRBV6-4; abundance: few; j_gene: TRBJ1-2; CDR3nt: TGTGCCAGTTGCTCGGACAGGCGTGGTGGCTACACCTTC; CDR3aa: CASCSDRRGGYTF
d_gene: TRBD1; v_gene: TRBV18; abundance: few; j_gene: TRBJ1-6; CDR3nt: TGTGCCAGCTCACCGACCTCAGGGGGCGGCTCCGGCTCACCCCTCCACTTT; CDR3aa: CASSPTSGGGSGSPLHF
d_gene: .; v_gene: TRBV5-6; abundance: few; j_gene: TRBJ2-7; CDR3nt: TGTGCCAGCAGCTTCCTACAGACCGGCGAGCAGTACTTC; CDR3aa: CASSFLQTGEQYF
d_gene: .; v_gene: TRBV7-9; abundance: .; j_gene: TRBJ2-2; CDR3nt: TGTGCCAGCAGCTTCCCGCGGCTAGCGTCGCTCCCCGGGGAGCTGTTTTTT; CDR3aa: CASSFPRLASLPGELFF
d_gene: .; v_gene: TRBV28; abundance: .; j_gene: TRBJ1-5; CDR3nt: TGTGCCAGCAGTTCCACAGGGTTAAGCAATCAGCCCCAGCATTTT; CDR3aa: CASSSTGLSNQPQHF
d_gene: .; v_gene: TRBV25-1; abundance: few; j_gene: TRBJ1-1; CDR3nt: TGTGCCAGCAGTGAACCCGCGGACAGTGATAAAACTCCTGAAGCTTTCTTT; CDR3aa: CASSEPADSDKTPEAFF
d_gene: TRBD2; v_gene: TRBV29-1; abundance: .; j_gene: TRBJ2-3; CDR3nt: TGCAGCGTTGAAGAATCCGGGGGGGGAGATACGCAGTATTTT; CDR3aa: CSVEESGGGDTQYF
d_gene: TRBD1; v_gene: TRBV9; abundance: .; j_gene: TRBJ1-4; CDR3nt: TGTGCCAGCAGCGCATTGGGACAGAGTAATGAAAAACTGTTTTTT; CDR3aa: CASSALGQSNEKLFF
d_gene: .; v_gene: TRBV28; abundance: .; j_gene: TRBJ1-5; CDR3nt: TGTGCCAGCAACGCGGGAAATCAGCCCCAGCATTTT; CDR3aa: CASNAGNQPQHF
d_gene: .; v_gene: TRBV6-5; abundance: .; j_gene: TRBJ1-1; CDR3nt: TGTGCCAGCAGCCGTCGGGTGGCGGGCACTGAAGCTTTCTTT; CDR3aa: CASSRRVAGTEAFF
d_gene: .; v_gene: TRBV27; abundance: few; j_gene: TRBJ1-2; CDR3nt: TGTGCCAGCAGTTTCGCAGGGTCCGCTGGCTACACCTTC; CDR3aa: CASSFAGSAGYTF
d_gene: TRBD2; v_gene: TRBV5-8; abundance: .; j_gene: TRBJ2-3; CDR3nt: TGTGCCAGCAGCTCTCTCGTAGGTAGCGGGGGCACAGATACGCAGTATTTT; CDR3aa: CASSSLVGSGGTDTQYF